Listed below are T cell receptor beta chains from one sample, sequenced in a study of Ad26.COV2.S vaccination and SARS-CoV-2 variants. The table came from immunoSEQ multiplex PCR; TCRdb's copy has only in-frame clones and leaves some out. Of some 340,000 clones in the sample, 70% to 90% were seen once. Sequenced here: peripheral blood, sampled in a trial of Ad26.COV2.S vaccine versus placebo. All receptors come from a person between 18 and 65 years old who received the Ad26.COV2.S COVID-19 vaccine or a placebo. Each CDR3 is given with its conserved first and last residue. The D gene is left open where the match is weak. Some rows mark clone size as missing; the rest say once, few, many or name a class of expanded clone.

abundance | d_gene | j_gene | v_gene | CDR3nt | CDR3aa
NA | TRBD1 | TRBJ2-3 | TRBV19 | TGTGCCAGTAGGCGGACAGGGGAAAGCACAGATACGCAGTATTTT | CASRRTGESTDTQYF
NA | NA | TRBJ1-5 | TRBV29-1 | TGCAGCACAAAGGAGGACGGGGATCAGCCCCAGCATTTT | CSTKEDGDQPQHF
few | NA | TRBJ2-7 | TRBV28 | TGTGCCAGCAGTCGCACGGGCCTGGGCTCCTACGAGCAGTACTTC | CASSRTGLGSYEQYF
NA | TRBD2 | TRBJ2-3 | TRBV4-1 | TGCGCCAGCAGCACGCCGGGACTACCGACAGATACGCAGTATTTT | CASSTPGLPTDTQYF
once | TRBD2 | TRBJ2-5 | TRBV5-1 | TGCGCCAGCAGCCCCGGGACTAGCGGGGGGGCGCGGACCCAGTACTTC | CASSPGTSGGARTQYF
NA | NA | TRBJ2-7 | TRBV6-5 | TGTGCCAGCAGTTACTGGCCAGGGGCTGCCTACGAGCAGTACTTC | CASSYWPGAAYEQYF
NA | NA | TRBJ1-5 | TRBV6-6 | TGTGCCAGCAGTTACTCGGGGCAGTCGAGCAATCAGCCCCAGCATTTT | CASSYSGQSSNQPQHF
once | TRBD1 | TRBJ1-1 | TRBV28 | TGTGCCAGCATCCGCCCTACAGGGGGGATGAACACTGAAGCTTTCTTT | CASIRPTGGMNTEAFF
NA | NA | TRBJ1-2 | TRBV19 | TGTGCCAGTAGTATATATGGGGCCGACTATGGCTACACCTTC | CASSIYGADYGYTF
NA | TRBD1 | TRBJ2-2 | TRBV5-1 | TGCGCCAGCAGCCGCGAAGGGACAGGGGGAAGCACCGGGGAGCTGTTTTTT | CASSREGTGGSTGELFF
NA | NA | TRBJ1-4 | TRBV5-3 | TGTGCCAGAAGCTTGAGGGAAAAACTGTTTTTT | CARSLREKLFF
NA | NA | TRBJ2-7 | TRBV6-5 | TGTGCCGGCCGCCAAGGAACGGACCACGAGCAGTACTTC | CAGRQGTDHEQYF
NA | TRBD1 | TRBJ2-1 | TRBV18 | TGTGCCAGCTCACCAGGGACAGACCAAATCTACAATGAGCAGTTCTTC | CASSPGTDQIYNEQFF
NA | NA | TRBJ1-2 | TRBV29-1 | TGCAGCGTCTCCCAAGCCCTAAAAGGAGGCTACACCTTC | CSVSQALKGGYTF
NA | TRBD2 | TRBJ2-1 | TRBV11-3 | TGTGCCAGCAGCCTAAATCGGGGGGGAACCTACAATGAGCAGTTCTTC | CASSLNRGGTYNEQFF
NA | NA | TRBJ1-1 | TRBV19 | TGTGCCAGTATCCCGGGGGAAGCTGGGAACACTGAAGCTTTCTTT | CASIPGEAGNTEAFF
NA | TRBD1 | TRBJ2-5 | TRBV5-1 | TGCGCCAGCAGCGAGGGACAGAACACTGGGACCCAGTACTTC | CASSEGQNTGTQYF
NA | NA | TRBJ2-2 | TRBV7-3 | TGTGCCAGCAGCTTTACCAACGGGGCCGGGGAGCTGTTTTTT | CASSFTNGAGELFF
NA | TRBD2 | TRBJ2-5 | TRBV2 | TGTGCCAGCAAGCTAGCGGGGGGGCCTTTCCGGGAGACCCAGTACTTC | CASKLAGGPFRETQYF
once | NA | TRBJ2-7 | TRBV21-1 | TGTGCCAGCAGCGTACGGACTCGGGAGGCCTCGGAAGGACGCTACGAGCAGTACTTC | CASSVRTREASEGRYEQYF
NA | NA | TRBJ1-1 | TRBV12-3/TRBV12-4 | TGTGCCAGCAGTCCGTTTAACACTGAAGCTTTCTTT | CASSPFNTEAFF
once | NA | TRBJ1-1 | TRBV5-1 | TGCGCCAGCAGCTGGGGTAACTCCGGCGGCACTGAAGCTTTCTTT | CASSWGNSGGTEAFF
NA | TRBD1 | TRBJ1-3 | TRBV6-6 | TGTGCCAGCAGTTTCTACAGGGGCCCCATATATTTT | CASSFYRGPIYF
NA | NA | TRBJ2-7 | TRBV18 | TGTGCCAGCTCACCTGACTCCTACGAGCAGTACTTC | CASSPDSYEQYF
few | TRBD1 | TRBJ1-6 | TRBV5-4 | TGTGCCAGCAGCTCGTCTCTGAACAGGGGCGGTTCACCCCTCCACTTT | CASSSSLNRGGSPLHF
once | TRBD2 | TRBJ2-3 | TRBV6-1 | TGTGCCAGCAGTGGAACACCGGGACTAGCGGGGGCAGGGGCAGATACGCAGTATTTT | CASSGTPGLAGAGADTQYF
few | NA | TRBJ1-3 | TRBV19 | TGTGCCAGTAGTGCGCGGCTGAGTTCCTCTGGAAACACCATATATTTT | CASSARLSSSGNTIYF
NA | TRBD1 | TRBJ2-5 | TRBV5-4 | TGTGCCAGCAGCTCGGGACAGACTCAAGAGACCCAGTACTTC | CASSSGQTQETQYF
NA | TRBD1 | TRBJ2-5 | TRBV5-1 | TGCGCCAGCAGCCGGGGACAGGGAGAGACCCAGTACTTC | CASSRGQGETQYF
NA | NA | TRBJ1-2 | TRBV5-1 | TGCGCCAGCAGCTTGGATCGGGGGGCTTACGAGAGGGGCTACACCTTC | CASSLDRGAYERGYTF
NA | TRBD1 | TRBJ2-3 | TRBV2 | TGTGCCAGCAGTCCCCGAAGCGGGACAGGGGTAGGAGATACGCAGTATTTT | CASSPRSGTGVGDTQYF
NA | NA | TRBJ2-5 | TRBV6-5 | TGTGCCAGCAGTTATTCATTTGACACCGGGGGGACCCAGTACTTC | CASSYSFDTGGTQYF
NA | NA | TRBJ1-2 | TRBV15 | TGTGCCACCAGCAGAGATCCCGCCGGGGGCTATGGCTACACCTTC | CATSRDPAGGYGYTF
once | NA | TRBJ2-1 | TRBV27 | TGTGCCAGCAGTTCACAGAGCGCGGGCAATGAGCAGTTCTTC | CASSSQSAGNEQFF
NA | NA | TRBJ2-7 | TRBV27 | TGTGCCAGCAGTTTATCGGGCAGATCCTACGAGCAGTACTTC | CASSLSGRSYEQYF
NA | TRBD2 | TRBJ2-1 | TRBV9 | TGTGCCAGCAGCGTAGAGAGCGGGGGTTTTTATGAGCAGTTCTTC | CASSVESGGFYEQFF
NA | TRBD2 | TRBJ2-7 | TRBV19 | TGTGCCAGTAGCCAGGAGGGGAGGGTCATCTACGAGCAGTACTTC | CASSQEGRVIYEQYF
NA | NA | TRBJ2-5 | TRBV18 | TGTGCCAGCTCACGTTTCGCAGAGTACCAAGAGACCCAGTACTTC | CASSRFAEYQETQYF
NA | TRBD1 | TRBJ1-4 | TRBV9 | TGTGCCAGCAGCGGGACAGGGGGCGAAAAACTGTTTTTT | CASSGTGGEKLFF
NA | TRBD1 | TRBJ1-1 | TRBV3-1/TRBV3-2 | TGTGCCAGCAGCCACAATACAGGGGGACTCGCTGAAGCTTTCTTT | CASSHNTGGLAEAFF
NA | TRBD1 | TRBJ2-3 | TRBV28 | TGTGCCAGCAGTCCAGAGGGGACAGGGTCCGAAAGCACAGATACGCAGTATTTT | CASSPEGTGSESTDTQYF
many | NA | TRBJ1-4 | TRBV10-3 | TGTGCCATCAAAGGGGGGGCAGGTGAAAAACTGTTTTTT | CAIKGGAGEKLFF